This record concerns one T cell receptor beta chain sequence. Its specificity is not known. Reverse transcription of about 0.5 to 1 ug RNA was performed with random hexamers. TCRdb reanalysed the immunoSEQ multiplex PCR reads using MiXCR and keeps one entry per CDR3 protein. This repertoire shows around 69,000 distinct CDR3 sequences, roughly 95% found once; its top ten account for roughly 0.11%. The V end was cut by 0 bases, the J end by 3 bases, with 10 bases between. The CDR3 loop spans 15 amino acids. Germline V gene lookup returns CDR1 SGHRS and CDR2 YFSETQ. The authors carried out high-throughput sequencing of TCR beta. They applied it to CD8+ and CD4+ T cells obtained from blood. The multiple sclerosis controls were treatment-naive patients affected by stable or active relapsing-remitting disease. This sample was included in a study of CD8 T cells in Susac syndrome. Study results and limitations: The authors acknowledged that the study's TCR sequencing and HLA analysis involved relatively few individuals.

The chain has TRBV5-1 and TRBJ1-5; no firm D call. This TCR derives from a human donor with multiple sclerosis. Sequencing was done on a sample of CD4+ T cells from PBMCs. CDR3 loop: CASSLDGESNQPQHF. CDR3 sequence (DNA): TGCGCCAGCAGCTTGGATGGGGAATCCAATCAGCCCCAGCATTTT.